Shown below are 13 T cell receptor beta chains from a single sample sequenced in a study of shared clonotypes between healthy human individuals. Data came from immunoSEQ multiplex PCR; TCRdb stores just in-frame clones and leaves some out. Among fewer than 2.5 million clones listed, 80% to 95% were seen once. The sample taken for sequencing was naive CD4+ T cells from PBMCs. Subset specified: CD45RA+ positively selected. The receptors were gathered from a man between 18 and 29 years old in good health. Some clones in this sample may be carry-over from other donors' samples.

This chain connects TRBV27 to TRBJ1-5, with D unresolved. Looked up from germline, CDR1 is MNHEY and CDR2 is SMNVEV (reference sequence). The CDR3 totals 14 residues. The V and J ends lost 5 bases and 0 bases respectively, with 8 bases between them. The CDR3 sequence: CASSLSYSNQPQHF. CDR3 bases: TGTGCCAGCAGTCTTTCTTATAGCAATCAGCCCCAGCATTTT.

This chain connects TRBV27 to TRBJ2-3, with 7 bases identical to TRBD2. The CDR3 runs to 14 residues. V gave up 6 bases and J gave up 3 bases; unmatched junction bases: 6. Germline CDR1 MNHEY, CDR2 SMNVEV (reference sequence). The CDR3 is CASRAAGPTDTQYF. CDR3 in DNA: TGTGCCAGCAGGGCAGCGGGGCCTACAGATACGCAGTATTTT.

This clone was observed once. The rearrangement links TRBV5-1 to TRBJ2-1; D gene unclear. V was cut by 0 bases and J by 2 bases, with 9 bases left in between. Germline assignment: CDR1 SGHRS and CDR2 YFSETQ. This CDR3 is built from 15 residues. The CDR3, as DNA: TGCGCCAGCAGCTTGGAAAGCTACACCTACAATGAGCAGTTCTTC. Translating it yields CASSLESYTYNEQFF. The entire variable domain, with the rest obtained from reference TRBV5-1 and TRBJ2-1, is as follows: KAGVTQTPRYLIKTRGQQVTLSCSPISGHRSVSWYQQTPGQGLQFLFEYFSETQRNKGNFPGRFSGRQFSNSRSEMNVSTLELGDSALYLCASSLESYTYNEQFFGPGTRLTVL.

The chain recombines TRBV11-2 with TRBJ1-2; 7 positions agree with TRBD1. V shed 0 bases and J 13 bases; nucleotides not matched to a gene: 2. Germline-derived CDR1 and CDR2 are SGHAT and FQNNGV. The CDR3 totals 11 residues. The CDR3 bases are TGTGCCAGCAGCTTAGACCGGACAGGCACCTTC. It is translated as CASSLDRTGTF.

The chain combines TRBV7-3 with TRBJ2-3; D gene ambiguous. Trimming cost V 1 base and J 1 base, with 9 bases left between them. Germline CDR1 reads SGHTA; CDR2 reads FQGTGA. CDR3 size: 15 residues. CDR3 residues: CASSLMSQGTDTQYF. The CDR3 DNA reads as TGTGCCAGCAGCTTAATGTCTCAAGGCACAGATACGCAGTATTTT.

The chain has TRBV4-1 and TRBJ1-2; D is unresolved. This CDR3 is 15 amino acids long. Germline loops: CDR1 MGHRA, CDR2 YSYEKL. The V gene lost 0 bases and the J gene lost 4 bases, with 12 bases spanning the gap. The DNA for the CDR3 is TGCGCCAGCAGCCAAGATTGGGGAGATAGCTATGGCTACACCTTC. This gives the protein CASSQDWGDSYGYTF.

The chain links TRBV19 to TRBJ1-5; D ambiguous. The germline gives CDR1 LNHDA, CDR2 SQIVND (reference sequence). The germline V and J ends were trimmed by 3 bases and 4 bases, with 10 bases remaining between them. CDR3 length: 14 residues. The CDR3 DNA is TGTGCCAGTAGTATCAGCATTGGGAATCAGCCCCAGCATTTT. Its protein is CASSISIGNQPQHF.

This clone was observed a single time. V and J are TRBV5-4 and TRBJ2-1, with D unclear. V was cut by 0 bases and J by 0 bases, with 13 bases left in between. In germline, CDR1 is SGHNT, CDR2 YYREEE (reference sequence). The CDR3 spans 17 residues. The CDR3 sequence: CASSLASADSSYNEQFF. The DNA of the CDR3 is TGTGCCAGCAGCTTGGCCTCGGCGGATAGCTCCTACAATGAGCAGTTCTTC.

The rearrangement joins TRBV5-1 to TRBJ2-1; 11 nucleotides line up with TRBD2. The CDR3 spans 15 residues. CDR1 and CDR2 (germline): SGHRS, YFSETQ. Trimming removed 6 bases from V and 2 bases from J; junction bases left unmatched: 4. DNA for the CDR3: TGCGCCAGCACTAAACTAGCGGGAGCCTACAATGAGCAGTTCTTC. Protein sequence: CASTKLAGAYNEQFF. Variable domain in full (rest from reference TRBV5-1 and TRBJ2-1): KAGVTQTPRYLIKTRGQQVTLSCSPISGHRSVSWYQQTPGQGLQFLFEYFSETQRNKGNFPGRFSGRQFSNSRSEMNVSTLELGDSALYLCASTKLAGAYNEQFFGPGTRLTVL.

The chain recombines TRBV5-8 with TRBJ2-3; a weak D match, TRBD1 (5 bases). V was trimmed by 2 bases and J by 3 bases, leaving 13 bases between them. Germline V gives CDR1 SGHTS, CDR2 YDEGEE. The CDR3 spans 15 residues. In nucleotides, the CDR3 is TGTGCCAGCAGCTTAGGCCGTAGGGGTACAGATACGCAGTATTTT. It is translated as CASSLGRRGTDTQYF.

The chain is built from TRBV5-4 and TRBJ2-1; D unclear. The ends were cut back, 4 bases at V and 9 bases at J, with 14 bases in the middle. Germline V gene sequence: CDR1 SGHNT, CDR2 YYREEE (reference sequence). The CDR3 covers 13 residues. The CDR3 sequence is CASSPPPPGEQFF. The CDR3 DNA is TGTGCCAGCAGCCCCCCACCTCCGGGTGAGCAGTTCTTC.

The J gene is TRBJ2-7, the V gene TRBV15; perhaps TRBD1 as D (6 bases). Germline loops: CDR1 LNHNV, CDR2 YYDKDF (reference sequence). CDR3 size: 14 residues. V shed 3 bases and J shed 6 bases, with 15 bases lying between them. CDR3 in amino acids: CATSRGARSGEQYF. CDR3 bases: TGTGCCACCAGCAGGGGGGCCCGGTCTGGCGAGCAGTACTTC.

This sequence joins TRBV5-4 and TRBJ1-3; D is ambiguous. The CDR3 spans 15 residues. Trimming took off 1 base at V and 0 bases at J, with 8 bases between the two ends. Germline V CDR1 and CDR2: SGHNT, YYREEE (reference sequence). The CDR3 DNA reads as TGTGCCAGCAGCTTGAGGGAGAGCTCTGGAAACACCATATATTTT. Translated, it gives CASSLRESSGNTIYF. The whole variable domain, filled in from reference TRBV5-4 and TRBJ1-3, reads ETGVTQSPTHLIKTRGQQVTLRCSSQSGHNTVSWYQQALGQGPQFIFQYYREEENGRGNFPPRFSGLQFPNYSSELNVNALELDDSALYLCASSLRESSGNTIYFGEGSWLTVV.